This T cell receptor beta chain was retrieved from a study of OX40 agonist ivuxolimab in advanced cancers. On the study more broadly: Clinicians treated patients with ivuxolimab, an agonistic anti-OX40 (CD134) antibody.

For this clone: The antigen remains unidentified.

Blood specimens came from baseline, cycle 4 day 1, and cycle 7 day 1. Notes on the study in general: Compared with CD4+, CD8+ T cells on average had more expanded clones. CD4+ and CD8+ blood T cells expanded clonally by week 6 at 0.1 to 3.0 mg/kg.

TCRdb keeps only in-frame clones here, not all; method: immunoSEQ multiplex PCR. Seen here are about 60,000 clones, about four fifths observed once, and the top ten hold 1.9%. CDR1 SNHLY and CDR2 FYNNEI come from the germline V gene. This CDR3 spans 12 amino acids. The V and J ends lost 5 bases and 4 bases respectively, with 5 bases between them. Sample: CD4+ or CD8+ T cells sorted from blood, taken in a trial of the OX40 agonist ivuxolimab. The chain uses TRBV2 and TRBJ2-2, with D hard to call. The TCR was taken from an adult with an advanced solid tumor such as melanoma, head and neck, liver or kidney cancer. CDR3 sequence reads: CASSWTTGELFF. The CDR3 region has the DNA TGTGCCAGCAGTTGGACCACCGGGGAGCTGTTTTTT.